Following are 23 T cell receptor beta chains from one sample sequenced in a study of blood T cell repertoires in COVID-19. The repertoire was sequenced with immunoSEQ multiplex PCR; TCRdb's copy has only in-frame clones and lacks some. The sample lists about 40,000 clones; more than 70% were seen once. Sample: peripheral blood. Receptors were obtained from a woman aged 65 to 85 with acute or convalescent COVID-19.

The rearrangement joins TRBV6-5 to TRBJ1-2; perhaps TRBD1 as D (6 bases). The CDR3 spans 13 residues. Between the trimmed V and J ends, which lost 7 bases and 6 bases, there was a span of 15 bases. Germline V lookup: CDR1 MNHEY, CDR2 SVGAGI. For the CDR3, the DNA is TGTGCCAGCACCTCTGGGGGCGCCGATGGCTACACCTTC. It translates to CASTSGGADGYTF.

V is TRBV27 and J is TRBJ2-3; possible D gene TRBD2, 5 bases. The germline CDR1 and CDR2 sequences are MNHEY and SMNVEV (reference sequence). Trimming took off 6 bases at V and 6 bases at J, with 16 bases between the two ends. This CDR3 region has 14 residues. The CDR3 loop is CASSLERPRDTQYF. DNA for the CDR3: TGTGCCAGCAGCCTAGAGCGGCCTCGGGATACGCAGTATTTT.

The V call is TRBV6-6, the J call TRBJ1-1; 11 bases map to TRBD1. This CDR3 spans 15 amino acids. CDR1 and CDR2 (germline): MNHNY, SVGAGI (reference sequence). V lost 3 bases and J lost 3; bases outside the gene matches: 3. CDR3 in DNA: TGTGCCAGCAGTTATGGGACAGGGGGATACACTGAAGCTTTCTTT. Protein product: CASSYGTGGYTEAFF.

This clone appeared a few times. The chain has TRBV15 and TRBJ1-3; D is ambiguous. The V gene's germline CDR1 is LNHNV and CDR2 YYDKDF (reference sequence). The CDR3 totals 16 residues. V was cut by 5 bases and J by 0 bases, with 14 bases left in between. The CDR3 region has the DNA TGTGCCACCAGCCCGAAACAGCAACCCTCTGGAAACACCATATATTTT. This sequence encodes CATSPKQQPSGNTIYF.

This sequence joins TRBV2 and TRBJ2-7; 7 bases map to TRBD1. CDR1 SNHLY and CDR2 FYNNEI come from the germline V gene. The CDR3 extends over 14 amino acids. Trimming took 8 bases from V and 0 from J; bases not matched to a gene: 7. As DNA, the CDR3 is TGTGCCAGCCGCAAGGACAGGAGCTCCTACGAGCAGTACTTC. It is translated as CASRKDRSSYEQYF.

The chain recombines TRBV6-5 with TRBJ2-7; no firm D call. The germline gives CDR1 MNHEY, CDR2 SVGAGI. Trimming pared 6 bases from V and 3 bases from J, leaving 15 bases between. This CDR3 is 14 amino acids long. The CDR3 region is CASSLRSPVYEQYF. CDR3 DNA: TGTGCCAGCAGCCTGCGCTCGCCCGTCTACGAGCAGTACTTC.

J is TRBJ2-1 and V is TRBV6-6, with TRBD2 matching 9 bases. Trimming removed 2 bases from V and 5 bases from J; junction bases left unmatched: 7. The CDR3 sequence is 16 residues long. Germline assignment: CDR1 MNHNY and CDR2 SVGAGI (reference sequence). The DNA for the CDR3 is TGTGCCAGCAGTTACCTATTTAGCGGGAGCCACAATGAGCAGTTCTTC. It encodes CASSYLFSGSHNEQFF.

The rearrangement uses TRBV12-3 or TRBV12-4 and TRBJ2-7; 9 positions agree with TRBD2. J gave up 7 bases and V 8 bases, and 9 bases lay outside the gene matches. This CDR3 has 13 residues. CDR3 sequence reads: CASAQREALEQYF. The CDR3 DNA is TGTGCCAGCGCCCAGCGGGAGGCGCTGGAGCAGTACTTC.

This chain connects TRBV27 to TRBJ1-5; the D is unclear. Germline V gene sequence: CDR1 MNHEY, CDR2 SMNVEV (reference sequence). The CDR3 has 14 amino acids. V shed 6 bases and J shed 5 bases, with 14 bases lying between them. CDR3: CASRTSLAHQPQHF. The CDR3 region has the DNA TGTGCCAGCAGAACTAGTCTGGCGCATCAGCCCCAGCATTTT.

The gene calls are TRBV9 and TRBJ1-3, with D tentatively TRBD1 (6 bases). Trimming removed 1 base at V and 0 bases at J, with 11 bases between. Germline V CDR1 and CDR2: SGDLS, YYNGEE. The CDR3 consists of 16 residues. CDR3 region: CASSVQGTNSGNTIYF. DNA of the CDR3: TGTGCCAGCAGCGTACAGGGGACAAACTCTGGAAACACCATATATTTT. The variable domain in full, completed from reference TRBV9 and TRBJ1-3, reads DSGVTQTPKHLITATGQRVTLRCSPRSGDLSVYWYQQSLDQGLQFLIQYYNGEERAKGNILERFSAQQFPDLHSELNLSSLELGDSALYFCASSVQGTNSGNTIYFGEGSWLTVV.

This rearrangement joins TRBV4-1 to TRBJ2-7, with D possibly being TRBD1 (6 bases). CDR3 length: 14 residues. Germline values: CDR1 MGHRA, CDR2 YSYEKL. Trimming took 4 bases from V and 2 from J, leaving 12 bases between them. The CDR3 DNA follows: TGCGCCAGCAGCCCAGGACAGTCCGCCTACGAGCAGTACTTC. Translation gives CASSPGQSAYEQYF.

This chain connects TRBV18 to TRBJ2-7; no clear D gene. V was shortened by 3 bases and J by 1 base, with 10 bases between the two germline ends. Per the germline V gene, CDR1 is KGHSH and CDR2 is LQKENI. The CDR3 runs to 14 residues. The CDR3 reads CASSPGGSSYEQYF. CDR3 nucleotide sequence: TGTGCCAGCTCACCCGGCGGCTCATCCTACGAGCAGTACTTC.

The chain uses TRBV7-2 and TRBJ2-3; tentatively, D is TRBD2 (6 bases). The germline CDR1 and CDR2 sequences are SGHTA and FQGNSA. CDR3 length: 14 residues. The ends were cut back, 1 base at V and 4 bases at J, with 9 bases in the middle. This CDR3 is CASSLGTSSDTQYF. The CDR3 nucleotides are TGTGCCAGCAGCTTAGGTACTAGCTCAGATACGCAGTATTTT.

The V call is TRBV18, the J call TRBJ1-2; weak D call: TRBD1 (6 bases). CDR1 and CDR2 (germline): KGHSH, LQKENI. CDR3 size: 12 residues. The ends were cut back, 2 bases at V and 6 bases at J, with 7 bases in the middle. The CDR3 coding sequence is TGTGCCAGCTCACCAACAGGGAATGGCTACACCTTC. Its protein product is CASSPTGNGYTF.

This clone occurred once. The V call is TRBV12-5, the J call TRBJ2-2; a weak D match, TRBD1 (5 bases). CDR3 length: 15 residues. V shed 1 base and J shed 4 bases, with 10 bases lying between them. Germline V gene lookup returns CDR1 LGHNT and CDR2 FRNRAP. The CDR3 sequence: CASGLARQITGELFF. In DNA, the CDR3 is TGTGCTAGTGGTTTGGCCCGACAGATCACCGGGGAGCTGTTTTTT.

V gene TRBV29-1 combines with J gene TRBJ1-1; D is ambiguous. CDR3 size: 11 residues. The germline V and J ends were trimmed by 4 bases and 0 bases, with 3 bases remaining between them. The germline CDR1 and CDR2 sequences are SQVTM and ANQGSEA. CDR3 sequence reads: CSVAVNTEAFF. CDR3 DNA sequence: TGCAGCGTTGCAGTGAACACTGAAGCTTTCTTT.

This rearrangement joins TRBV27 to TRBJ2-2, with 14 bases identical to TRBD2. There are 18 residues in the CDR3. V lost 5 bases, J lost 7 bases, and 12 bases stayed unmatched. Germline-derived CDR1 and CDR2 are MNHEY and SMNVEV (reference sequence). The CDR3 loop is CASSGTSGSGILSGELFF. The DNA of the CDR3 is TGTGCCAGCAGTGGGACTAGCGGGAGTGGTATATTGAGCGGGGAGCTGTTTTTT.

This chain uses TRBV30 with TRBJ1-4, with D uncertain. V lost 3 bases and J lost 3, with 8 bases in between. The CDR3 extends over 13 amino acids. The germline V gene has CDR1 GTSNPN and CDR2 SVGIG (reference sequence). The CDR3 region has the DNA TGTGCCTGGAGAGTCCGCGCTAATGAAAAACTGTTTTTT. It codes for CAWRVRANEKLFF.

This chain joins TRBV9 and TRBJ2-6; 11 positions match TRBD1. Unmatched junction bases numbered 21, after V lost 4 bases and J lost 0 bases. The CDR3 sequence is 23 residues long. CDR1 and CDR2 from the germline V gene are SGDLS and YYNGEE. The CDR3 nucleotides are TGTGCCAGCAGCCATCATCGGGACAGGGGGGTATGGGGCCCGCTCTCTGGGGCCAACGTCCTGACTTTC. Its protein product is CASSHHRDRGVWGPLSGANVLTF.

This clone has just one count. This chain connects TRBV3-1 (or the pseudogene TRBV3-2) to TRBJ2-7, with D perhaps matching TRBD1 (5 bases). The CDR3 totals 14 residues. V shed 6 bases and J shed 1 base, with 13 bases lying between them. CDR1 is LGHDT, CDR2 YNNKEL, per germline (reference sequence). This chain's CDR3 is CASSRQGLSYEQYF. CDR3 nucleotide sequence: TGTGCCAGCAGTCGCCAGGGTTTGTCCTACGAGCAGTACTTC.

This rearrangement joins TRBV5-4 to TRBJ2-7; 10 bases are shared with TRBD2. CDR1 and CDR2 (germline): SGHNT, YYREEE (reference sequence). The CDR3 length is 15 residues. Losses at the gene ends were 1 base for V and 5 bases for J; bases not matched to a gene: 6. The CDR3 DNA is TGTGCCAGCAGCTTGAACCCAGCGGGAGGGGACGAGCAGTACTTC. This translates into CASSLNPAGGDEQYF.

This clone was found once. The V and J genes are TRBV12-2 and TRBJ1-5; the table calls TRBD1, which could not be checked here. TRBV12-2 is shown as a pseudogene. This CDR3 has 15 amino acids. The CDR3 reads CASRLEQHSNQPQHF. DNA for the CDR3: TGTGCAAGTCGCTTAGAACAGCATAGCAATCAGCCCCAGCATTTT.

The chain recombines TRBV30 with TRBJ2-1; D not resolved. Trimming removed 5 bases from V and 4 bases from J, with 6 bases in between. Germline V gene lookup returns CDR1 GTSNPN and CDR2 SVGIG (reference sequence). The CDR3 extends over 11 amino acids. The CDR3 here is CAWRTYNEQFF. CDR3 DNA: TGTGCCTGGCGAACTTACAATGAGCAGTTCTTC.